The present T cell receptor (beta chain) was sequenced within a study of cytomegalovirus exposure and HLA in healthy donors listed by TCRdb under 2017. General notes on the study: The 670 or so repertoires of the first cohort and the 110 or so validation repertoires were produced on the same platform, according to a later analysis. To predict cytomegalovirus infection status, the study brought together high-throughput TCR immunosequencing, statistical association of individual TCRs with disease status, and machine learning. The study aimed to test whether cataloging public T cell receptors could reveal signatures of past pathogen exposure. Along with the approximately 700-subject first cohort, a separate validation cohort of over a hundred different subjects was used. Here is what the overall study found, with its caveats: Subsequent analysis determined that TCRs grouped into clusters in the first cohort also showed a tendency toward co-occurrence across the roughly 120 validation repertoires, and approximately 94% of cluster scores exceeded 0. The study listed 150 to 200 TCR beta chains as associated with cytomegalovirus. Cytomegalovirus status was reported to be diagnosed by the classifier with high specificity and sensitivity in both the original and validation cohorts. While some public TCRs were present in many individuals, most TCR sequences turned up only very rarely across donors. The validation cohort had no HLA typing available for a later analysis, so co-occurrence within that cohort was assessed over all 110 or so repertoires. Three of the identified cytomegalovirus-associated TCR beta chains were confirmed in vitro to be specific for cytomegalovirus antigens. The authors suggested that the approach could potentially be generalized to other disease states and immunological phenotypes.

The library was obtained by the immunoSEQ multiplex PCR assay. Processing in the source paper ran as follows. A statistical classification framework was developed to diagnose cytomegalovirus status using the catalog of TCR beta chain sequences. The clones in this table, taken by TCRdb from immuneACCESS, are in-frame only. Not every clone is retained; where verified, under half of the shortfall comes from an unresolved V gene, and the cause of the rest is unknown. V and J calls and clone size come straight from that table; D and trimming were deduced from the DNA. The sample yields roughly 50,000 clones; about 88% were counted once. The ten largest clonotypes hold roughly 1% of the sample. Of note for this clone: No cognate antigen has been identified for it. Nothing much larger sits one base from this clone, and base qualities are not available.

Measured from the cysteine to the phenylalanine, the CDR3 is 16 residues long. Only the CDR3 DNA is retained, 48 bases long and in frame from the first base. Taken from the germline V gene, the CDR1 and CDR2 loops are SGDLS and YYNGEE. V has 1 base trimmed and J has 3 bases trimmed; junction bases matching no gene number 8. Donors formed part of the validation cohort, which comprised 120 subjects and was distinct from the first cohort of 666 subjects. The material sequenced was PBMCs. The sequence joins TRBV9 to TRBJ2-5; 8 bases in between match TRBD2. The TCR was taken from a man aged 18 to 30 in good health and CMV-seronegative. The DNA sequence is TGTGCCAGCAGCGTATCGTCCAGCGGGAGCGAAGAGACCCAGTACTTC. This is translated as CASSVSSSGSEETQYF.